This T cell receptor (beta chain) was recovered during a study of CD8+CD57+ T cells in acquired aplastic anemia. In the study overall: Average DNA yield from sorted CD4+ and CD8+ cells was approximately 3 ug. Study findings and constraints: Sharing between patients and controls was observed for around 30 CD8+ CDR3 sequences.

Worth noting for this clonotype: Its antigen remains unidentified.

Profiling that covered TCR beta VDJ and CDR3 relied on genomic DNA as its template. TCRdb passed the reads through MiXCR, listing each CDR3 protein once. Of under 500,000 distinct CDR3 sequences in the sample, under 40% were seen once. Patients chosen for sequencing had shown CD8+CD57+ cell expansion by flow cytometry. Among the patients, none had received any therapy at the time of blood sampling. V gave up 2 bases and J gave up 5 bases, with 15 bases separating them. CDR3 length: 15 amino acids. Germline V gene sequence: CDR1 GTSNPN, CDR2 SVGIG (reference sequence). This sequence originates from a human donor with aplastic anemia. The sample consisted of sorted CD4+, CD8+, or CD8+CD57+ T cells (not recorded which) from PBMCs. This sequence joins TRBV30 and TRBJ2-2; D unresolved. The CDR3 DNA reads TGTGCCTGGAGTACAGCCGGATTCCTAACCGGGGAGCTGTTTTTT. Translated, it gives CAWSTAGFLTGELFF.